This T cell receptor beta chain came from a study of blood T cell repertoires in COVID-19 (TCRdb year 2020). In the study overall: Samples covering the acute and convalescent phases of COVID-19 were provided by collaborators in the United States, Italy and Spain. The prospective study material was composed of cDNA or gDNA derived from T cells, B-cell-depleted T cells, or PBMCs. Deeply sampled blood TCRbeta repertoires from subjects exposed to, actively infected with, or recovered from COVID-19 were included in the dataset. A freely available public database, intended as a resource for researchers studying the immune response to SARS-CoV-2, is where the repertoires were released. Samples were obtained from the ongoing ImmuneRACE study (first 160 participants) and from 1,254 subjects provided by 6 global collaborators. A de-identified subject ID, COVID-19 status, age in years and sex were almost always included in the sample metadata. HLA class I and class II types, where available, came from metadata supplied by the sample provider rather than from assay-based typing. Results the study describes overall, beyond this receptor: The amount of clinical and demographic metadata varied by source and participant and was provided uncurated.

Concerning this clone itself: Its antigen remains undetermined. No much larger clone exists at a distance of one base, and base qualities are not known.

Participants in the prospective study were aged roughly 18 to 90 years, lived in approximately 26 United States geographic areas, and enrolled through a virtual design. To assign participants to cohorts, the prospective study relied on clinical history that participants themselves reported in a screening survey and a study questionnaire. Recovered participants in ImmuneRACE Cohort 3 were defined as having two consecutive negative NP/OP PCR tests, clearance from a healthcare professional, or resolution of symptoms. In the prospective study, mobile phlebotomists collected whole blood, serum and a nasopharyngeal or oropharyngeal swab from each participant. Additional blood draws and questionnaires over an approximately 2-month period could optionally be provided by prospective study participants. Before DNA extraction, blood samples from the prospective study were shipped at room temperature or frozen.

The CDR3, from cysteine to phenylalanine, totals 15 residues. The sequence is cut down to CDR3 DNA, 45 bases in frame from base 1. From a lookup of the germline V gene, CDR1 and CDR2 are SGDLS and YYNGEE. The V and J ends are trimmed by 4 bases and 3 bases, leaving 14 bases between them. TCRbeta CDR3 regions were amplified from genomic DNA by means of the immunoSEQ Assay, a bias-controlled multiplex PCR. On the study's bioinformatics: Nucleated cell counts per sample were estimated from amplification of reference gene primers within the assay. To quantify the absolute abundance of each unique TCRbeta CDR3 rearrangement, sequence reads were collapsed and filtered. Productive Simpson clonality was computed per sample as the square root of Simpson's diversity index over productive rearrangements. Not all clones reach the TCRdb copy of this immuneACCESS table, which keeps in-frame sequences only. Checked studies attribute under half of the gap to unresolved V genes and leave the rest unexplained. V and J calls and clone size are those listed in that table; D and trimming were worked out from the DNA. A total of about 330,000 clones appear in this sample, more than 85% of them only once. The top ten hold 1% of the sample.

Here the chain combines TRBV9 and TRBJ1-3; TRBD1 is a weak D gene call, 6 bases matching. The sequence derives from a woman younger than 45 who had recovered from COVID-19. The source material was PBMCs or T cells enriched from blood (not recorded which). The CDR3 has the sequence CASSSQGSFGNTIYF. In nucleotide form, the sequence is TGTGCCAGCAGCTCACAGGGAAGTTTTGGAAACACCATATATTTT.